This TCR beta chain was observed in a study of OX40 agonist ivuxolimab in advanced cancers. Background on the study: In three patients, partial responses were observed, one with hepatocellular carcinoma and two with cutaneous melanoma.

In regard to this clone: Antigen: not known.

Some clones are missing from TCRdb's copy, which holds only in-frame ones; the method was immunoSEQ multiplex PCR. The table includes approximately 98,000 clones, more than 85% detected once. Study-wide results and limits: CD4+ and CD8+ blood T cells expanded clonally by week 6 at 0.1 to 3.0 mg/kg. Fewer expanded clones were found on average in CD4+ than in CD8+ T cells.

The sequences come from CD4+ or CD8+ T cells sorted from blood, collected in a trial of the OX40 agonist ivuxolimab. The source is an adult with an advanced solid tumor such as melanoma, head and neck, liver or kidney cancer.

CDR3 region: CASSFVSGGPETQYF. In DNA form, the CDR3 reads TGTGCCAGCAGCTTTGTTTCGGGGGGCCCAGAGACCCAGTACTTC. The chain uses TRBV7-6 and TRBJ2-5; tentative D call: TRBD2 (7 bases). Trimming removed 3 bases at V and 4 bases at J, with 15 bases between. This CDR3 is 15 amino acids long. Germline assignment: CDR1 SGHVS and CDR2 FNYEAQ.